Shown below are 14 T cell receptor beta chains from a single sample sequenced in a study of PD-1 blockade in mismatch repair-deficient tumors. Clones were read by immunoSEQ multiplex PCR, and TCRdb kept only the in-frame ones, dropping some. The table has under 75,000 clones, 70% to 90% seen once; the top ten hold 14%. The sample was peripheral blood, taken 52 weeks after starting pembrolizumab. Receptor source: an adult with mismatch repair-deficient cancer.

The rearrangement links TRBV13 to TRBJ1-2, with D tentatively TRBD1 (6 bases). The CDR3 sequence is 17 residues long. Germline loops: CDR1 PRHDT, CDR2 FYEKMQ (reference sequence). V lost 0 bases and J 4 bases, leaving 18 bases between the germline ends. CDR3 DNA: TGTGCCAGCAGCTTAGGCCCCCCTCGACAGGATGGCTATGGCTACACCTTC. Protein product: CASSLGPPRQDGYGYTF.

The rearrangement links TRBV7-9 to TRBJ1-1; 7 bases are shared with TRBD1. J lost 4 bases, V lost 5 bases, and 7 bases had no gene match. CDR1 is SEHNR and CDR2 is FQNEAQ in the germline V gene (reference sequence). This CDR3 contains 14 residues. The CDR3 loop is CASSLLTGPTEAFF. CDR3 sequence (DNA): TGTGCCAGCAGCCTTCTGACAGGGCCCACTGAAGCTTTCTTT.

This chain joins TRBV28 and TRBJ2-1, with TRBD1 matching 7 bases. Losses at the gene ends were 6 bases for V and 5 bases for J; bases not matched to a gene: 13. CDR3 length: 16 residues. Germline-derived CDR1 and CDR2 are MDHEN and SYDVKM. The CDR3: CASSARGLPEDNEQFF. The CDR3 region has the DNA TGTGCCAGCAGCGCGAGGGGGCTGCCAGAAGACAATGAGCAGTTCTTC. Together with reference TRBV28 and TRBJ2-1, the CDR3 gives the full variable domain: DVKVTQSSRYLVKRTGEKVFLECVQDMDHENMFWYRQDPGLGLRLIYFSYDVKMKEKGDIPEGYSVSREKKERFSLILESASTNQTSMYLCASSARGLPEDNEQFFGPGTRLTVL.

Written as DNA, the CDR3 is TGTGCCAGCAGCCCCCGGACTAGCGCCGGGTCCTACGAGCAGTACTTC. Protein: CASSPRTSAGSYEQYF. The chain couples TRBV7-6 to TRBJ2-7; 9 bases map to TRBD2. Germline CDR1 is SGHVS and CDR2 is FNYEAQ. V lost 5 bases to trimming and J lost 1 base; unmatched junction nucleotides: 9. This CDR3 contains 16 residues.

This chain links TRBV2 with TRBJ1-1; D unclear. Germline values: CDR1 SNHLY, CDR2 FYNNEI. CDR3 length: 13 amino acids. The V end was cut by 9 bases, the J end by 7 bases, with 18 bases between. The CDR3 loop reads CARVLDNSGEAFF. In DNA, the CDR3 is TGTGCCAGAGTACTTGACAATTCCGGTGAAGCTTTCTTT.

This clone was seen only once. The V gene is TRBV27, the J gene TRBJ2-5; D might be TRBD2 (5 bases). From germline, CDR1 is MNHEY and CDR2 SMNVEV (reference sequence). Trimming took off 6 bases at V and 0 bases at J, with 5 bases between the two ends. The CDR3 has 12 amino acids. CDR3: CASSGDQETQYF. In DNA form, the CDR3 reads TGTGCCAGCAGCGGGGACCAAGAGACCCAGTACTTC.

CDR3 protein: CSVIKLEAFF. CDR3 coding DNA: TGCAGCGTTATTAAGTTAGAAGCTTTCTTT. J is TRBJ1-1 and V is TRBV29-1; unclear D gene. V lost 5 bases, J lost 8 bases, and 9 bases lay in between. The CDR3 has 10 residues. Germline V gives CDR1 SQVTM, CDR2 ANQGSEA. Looking up the rest from reference TRBV29-1 and TRBJ1-1 gives the full variable domain: SAVISQKPSRDICQRGTSLTIQCQVDSQVTMMFWYRQQPGQSLTLIATANQGSEATYESGFVIDKFPISRPNLTFSTLTVSNMSPEDSSIYLCSVIKLEAFFGQGTRLTVV.

This sequence joins TRBV6-5 and TRBJ2-5, with D maybe TRBD2 (5 bases). The CDR3 has 15 residues. Trimming removed 4 bases at V and 2 bases at J, with 14 bases between. CDR1 is MNHEY, CDR2 SVGAGI, per germline. CDR3 residues: CASSFSTGIQETQYF. In DNA, the CDR3 is TGTGCCAGCAGTTTTTCGACGGGGATACAAGAGACCCAGTACTTC.

The V gene is TRBV27, the J gene TRBJ2-1; TRBD2 matches 7 bases. The CDR3 covers 14 residues. The trim removed 6 bases at V and 9 bases at J, leaving 11 bases unmatched. In germline, CDR1 is MNHEY, CDR2 SMNVEV (reference sequence). CDR3 in DNA: TGTGCCAGCAGGCCCCTGGCGGCGGGGGTTGAGCAGTTCTTC. It translates to CASRPLAAGVEQFF.

This rearrangement joins TRBV30 to TRBJ1-2, with 8 bases matching TRBD1. V lost 7 bases to trimming and J lost 1 base; unmatched junction nucleotides: 8. Germline CDR1 and CDR2: GTSNPN and SVGIG (reference sequence). There are 14 residues in the CDR3. CDR3 in amino acids: CAYQGQVGNYGYTF. The CDR3 nucleotides read TGTGCCTACCAGGGACAGGTCGGTAACTATGGCTACACCTTC.

V is TRBV11-3 and J is TRBJ2-7; 7 nucleotides agree with TRBD1. Trimming at V came to 5 bases and at J to 5 bases, leaving 9 bases not matched to a gene. CDR1 and CDR2 (germline): SGHNT, YENEEA. This CDR3 is 14 amino acids long. The CDR3 is CASSTRDRPNEQYF. The CDR3 DNA sequence: TGTGCCAGCAGCACTAGGGACAGACCCAACGAGCAGTACTTC.

This sequence joins TRBV29-1 and TRBJ1-2, with D perhaps TRBD1 (6 bases). Germline V gene sequence: CDR1 SQVTM, CDR2 ANQGSEA. V was clipped by 3 bases and J by 6 bases, with 20 bases between them. The CDR3 contains 15 residues. The CDR3 loop reads CSVDWGVGGRDGYTF. The CDR3 region has the DNA TGCAGCGTTGATTGGGGCGTGGGGGGCCGTGATGGCTACACCTTC.

The rearrangement uses TRBV7-9 and TRBJ2-2; a weak D match, TRBD1 (5 bases). Germline assignment: CDR1 SEHNR and CDR2 FQNEAQ (reference sequence). The germline V and J ends were trimmed by 2 bases and 4 bases, with 8 bases remaining between them. This CDR3 spans 14 amino acids. The CDR3 here is CASSLRGTTGELFF. CDR3 DNA sequence: TGTGCCAGCAGCTTAAGGGGCACCACCGGGGAGCTGTTTTTT.

The gene calls are TRBV4-1 and TRBJ2-7; TRBD1 might be the D (6 bases). In germline, CDR1 is MGHRA, CDR2 YSYEKL. This CDR3 spans 15 amino acids. Trimming pared 2 bases from V and 3 bases from J, leaving 14 bases between. CDR3 in DNA: TGCGCCAGCAGCCAACGAATTACAGGGTACTACGAGCAGTACTTC. It yields the protein CASSQRITGYYEQYF.